This TCR beta chain was identified in a study of control samples from healthy donors and cancer patients. Here immunoSEQ multiplex PCR was the method, and the copy in TCRdb shows in-frame clones only, minus some. The table shows about 92,000 clones, with roughly four fifths occurring only once. The receptor was derived from a woman between 55 and 75 years old in good health. Sequenced input: blood.

The CDR3 region is CASSPTTVISNEKLFF. The CDR3 nucleotides are TGTGCCAGCAGTCCCACGACAGTAATCTCTAATGAAAAACTGTTTTTT. The chain employs TRBV28 and TRBJ1-4, with D tentatively TRBD1 (5 bases). Between the trimmed V and J ends, which lost 5 bases and 3 bases, there was a span of 16 bases. The CDR3 is made up of 16 amino acids. Germline V gene lookup returns CDR1 MDHEN and CDR2 SYDVKM.